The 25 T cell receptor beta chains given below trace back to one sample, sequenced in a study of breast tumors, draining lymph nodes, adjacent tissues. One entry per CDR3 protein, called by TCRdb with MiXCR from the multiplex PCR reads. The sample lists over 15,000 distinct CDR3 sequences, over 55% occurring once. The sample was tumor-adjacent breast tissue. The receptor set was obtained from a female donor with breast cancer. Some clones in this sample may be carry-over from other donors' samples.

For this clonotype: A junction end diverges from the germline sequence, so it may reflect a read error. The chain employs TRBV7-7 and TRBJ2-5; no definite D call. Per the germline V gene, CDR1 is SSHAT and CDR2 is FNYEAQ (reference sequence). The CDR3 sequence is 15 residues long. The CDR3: CASSSLFGYQETQYF. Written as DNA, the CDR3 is TGTGCCAGCAGCTCCCTCTTCGGGTACCAGGAGACCCAGTACTTC.

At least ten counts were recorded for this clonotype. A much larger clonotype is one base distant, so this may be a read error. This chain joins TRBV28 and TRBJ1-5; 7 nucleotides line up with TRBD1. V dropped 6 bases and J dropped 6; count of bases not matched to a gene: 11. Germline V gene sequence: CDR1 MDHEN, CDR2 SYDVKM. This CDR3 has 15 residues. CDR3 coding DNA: TGTGCCAGCAGGGGCAGGGGGGCCGTGGGTCAGCCCCAGCATTTT. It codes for CASRGRGAVGQPQHF. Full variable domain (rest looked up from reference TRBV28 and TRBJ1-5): DVKVTQSSRYLVKRTGEKVFLECVQDMDHENMFWYRQDPGLGLRLIYFSYDVKMKEKGDIPEGYSVSREKKERFSLILESASTNQTSMYLCASRGRGAVGQPQHFGDGTRLSIL.

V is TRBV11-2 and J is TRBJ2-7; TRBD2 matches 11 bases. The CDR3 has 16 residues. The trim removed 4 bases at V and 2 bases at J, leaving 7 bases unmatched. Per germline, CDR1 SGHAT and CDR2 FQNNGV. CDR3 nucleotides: TGTGCCAGCAGCTCCTCCGCTAGCGGGAGGACCTACGAGCAGTACTTC. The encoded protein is CASSSSASGRTYEQYF.

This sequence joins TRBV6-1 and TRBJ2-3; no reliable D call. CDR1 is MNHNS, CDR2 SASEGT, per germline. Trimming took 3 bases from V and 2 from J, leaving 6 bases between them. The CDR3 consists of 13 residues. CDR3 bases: TGTGCCAGCAGTGACGGATACACAGATACGCAGTATTTT. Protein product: CASSDGYTDTQYF.

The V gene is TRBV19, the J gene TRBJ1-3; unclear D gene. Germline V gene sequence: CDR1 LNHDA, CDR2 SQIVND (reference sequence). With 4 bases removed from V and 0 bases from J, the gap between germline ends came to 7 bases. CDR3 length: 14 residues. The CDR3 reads CASSTPDSGNTIYF. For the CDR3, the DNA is TGTGCCAGTAGTACTCCAGACTCTGGAAACACCATATATTTT.

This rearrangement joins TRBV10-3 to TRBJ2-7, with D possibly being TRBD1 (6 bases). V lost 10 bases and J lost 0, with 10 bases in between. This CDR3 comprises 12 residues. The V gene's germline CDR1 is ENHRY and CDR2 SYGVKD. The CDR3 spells CATRTVSYEQYF. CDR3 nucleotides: TGTGCCACACGGACAGTCTCCTACGAGCAGTACTTC.

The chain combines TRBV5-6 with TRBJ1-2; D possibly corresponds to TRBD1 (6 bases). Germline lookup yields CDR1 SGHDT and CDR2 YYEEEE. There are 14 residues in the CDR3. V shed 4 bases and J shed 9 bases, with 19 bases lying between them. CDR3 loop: CASSKGGQGYRYTF. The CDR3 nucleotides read TGTGCCAGCAGCAAAGGGGGGCAGGGGTATCGCTACACCTTC.

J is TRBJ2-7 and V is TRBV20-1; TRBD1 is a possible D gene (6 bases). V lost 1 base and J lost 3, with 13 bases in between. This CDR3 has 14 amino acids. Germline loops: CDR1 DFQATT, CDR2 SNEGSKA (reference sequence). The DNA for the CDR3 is TGCAGTGCTAGAGTTCGGGACACTAACTACGAGCAGTACTTC. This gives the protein CSARVRDTNYEQYF.

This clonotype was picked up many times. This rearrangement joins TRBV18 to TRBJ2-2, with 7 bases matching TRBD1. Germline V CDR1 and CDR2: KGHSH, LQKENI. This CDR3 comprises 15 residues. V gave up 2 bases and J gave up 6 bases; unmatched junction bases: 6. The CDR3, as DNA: TGTGCCAGCTCACCAAGGGACAGAATAGCCGGGGAGCTGTTTTTT. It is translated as CASSPRDRIAGELFF.

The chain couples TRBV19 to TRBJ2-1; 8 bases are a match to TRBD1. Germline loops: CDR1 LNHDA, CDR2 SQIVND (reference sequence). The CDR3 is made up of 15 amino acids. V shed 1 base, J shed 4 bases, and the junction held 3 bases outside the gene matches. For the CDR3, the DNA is TGTGCCAGTAGTATAGGAGGACAGGGTTACAATGAGCAGTTCTTC. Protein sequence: CASSIGGQGYNEQFF.

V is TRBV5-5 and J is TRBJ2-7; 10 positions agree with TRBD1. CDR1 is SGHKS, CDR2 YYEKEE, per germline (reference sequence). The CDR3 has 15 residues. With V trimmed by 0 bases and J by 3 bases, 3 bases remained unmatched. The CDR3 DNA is TGTGCCAGCAGCTTGGGGGGACAGGGGCTCTACGAGCAGTACTTC. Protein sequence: CASSLGGQGLYEQYF.

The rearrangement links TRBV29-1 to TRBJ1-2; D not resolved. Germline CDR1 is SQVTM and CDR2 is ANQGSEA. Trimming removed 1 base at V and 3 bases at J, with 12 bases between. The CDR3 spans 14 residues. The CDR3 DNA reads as TGCAGCGTTGAAGGGACCATCCCCGACTATGGCTACACCTTC. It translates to CSVEGTIPDYGYTF.

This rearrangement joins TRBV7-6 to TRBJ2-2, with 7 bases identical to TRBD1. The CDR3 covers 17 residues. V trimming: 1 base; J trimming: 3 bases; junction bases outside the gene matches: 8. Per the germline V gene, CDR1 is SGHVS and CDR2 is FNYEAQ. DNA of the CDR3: TGTGCCAGCAGCTTAGAGGCGACAGGGCTGGACACCGGGGAGCTGTTTTTT. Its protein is CASSLEATGLDTGELFF.

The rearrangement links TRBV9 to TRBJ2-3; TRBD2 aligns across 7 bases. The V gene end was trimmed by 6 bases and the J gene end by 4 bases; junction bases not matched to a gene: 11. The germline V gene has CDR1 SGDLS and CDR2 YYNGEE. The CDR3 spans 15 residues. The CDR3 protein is CASTRSGVSADTQYF. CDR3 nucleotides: TGTGCCAGCACCCGCAGCGGGGTTAGCGCAGATACGCAGTATTTT.

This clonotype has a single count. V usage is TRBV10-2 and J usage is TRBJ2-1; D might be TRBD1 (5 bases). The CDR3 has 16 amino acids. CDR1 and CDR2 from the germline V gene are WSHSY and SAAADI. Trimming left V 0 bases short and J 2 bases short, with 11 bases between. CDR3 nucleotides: TGCGCCAGCAGTGAGTCGAGCACAGGAACCTACAATGAGCAGTTCTTC. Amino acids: CASSESSTGTYNEQFF.

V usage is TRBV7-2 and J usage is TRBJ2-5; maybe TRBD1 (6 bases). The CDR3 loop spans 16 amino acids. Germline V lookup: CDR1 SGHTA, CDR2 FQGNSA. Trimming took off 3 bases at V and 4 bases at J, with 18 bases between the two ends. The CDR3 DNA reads TGTGCCAGCAGCTTTGTCGCAGGGGCCGGGTTAGAGACCCAGTACTTC. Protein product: CASSFVAGAGLETQYF.

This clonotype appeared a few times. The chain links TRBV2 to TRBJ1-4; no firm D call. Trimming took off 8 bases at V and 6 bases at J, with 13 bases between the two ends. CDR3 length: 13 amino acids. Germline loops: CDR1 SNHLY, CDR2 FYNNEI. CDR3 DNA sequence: TGTGCCAGCGCGTTCGGCGGGGATGAAAAACTGTTTTTT. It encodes CASAFGGDEKLFF.

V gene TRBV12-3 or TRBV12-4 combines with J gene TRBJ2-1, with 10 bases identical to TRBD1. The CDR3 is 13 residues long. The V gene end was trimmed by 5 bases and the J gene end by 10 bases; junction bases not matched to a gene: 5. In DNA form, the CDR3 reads TGTGCCAGCAGTCTCGGGACAGGGGACGAGCAGTTCTTC. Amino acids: CASSLGTGDEQFF.

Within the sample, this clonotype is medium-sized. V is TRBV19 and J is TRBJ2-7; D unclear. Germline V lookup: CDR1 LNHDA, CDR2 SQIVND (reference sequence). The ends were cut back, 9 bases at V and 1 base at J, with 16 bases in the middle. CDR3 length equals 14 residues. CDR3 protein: CASWRLGQSYEQYV. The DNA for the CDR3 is TGTGCCAGCTGGCGGTTAGGCCAATCCTACGAGCAGTACGTC.

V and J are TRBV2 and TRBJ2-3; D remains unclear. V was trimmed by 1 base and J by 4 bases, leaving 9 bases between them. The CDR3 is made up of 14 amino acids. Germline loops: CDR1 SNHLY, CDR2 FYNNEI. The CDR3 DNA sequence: TGTGCCAGCAGTGAAGGTGGTCAGGCAGATACGCAGTATTTT. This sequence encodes CASSEGGQADTQYF.

The CDR3 reads CAISESSTDTQYF. The CDR3 DNA sequence: TGTGCCATCAGTGAGAGTAGCACAGATACGCAGTATTTT. The chain has TRBV10-3 and TRBJ2-3; D is unresolved. The CDR3 is 13 amino acids. Trimming took off 2 bases at V and 0 bases at J, with 3 bases between the two ends. From germline, CDR1 is ENHRY and CDR2 SYGVKD.

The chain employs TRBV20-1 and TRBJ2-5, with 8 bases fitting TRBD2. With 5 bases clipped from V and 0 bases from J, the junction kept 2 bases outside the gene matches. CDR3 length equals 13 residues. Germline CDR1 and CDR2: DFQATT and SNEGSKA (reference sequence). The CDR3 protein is CSAPGGDQETQYF. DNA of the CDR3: TGCAGTGCTCCCGGGGGGGACCAAGAGACCCAGTACTTC.

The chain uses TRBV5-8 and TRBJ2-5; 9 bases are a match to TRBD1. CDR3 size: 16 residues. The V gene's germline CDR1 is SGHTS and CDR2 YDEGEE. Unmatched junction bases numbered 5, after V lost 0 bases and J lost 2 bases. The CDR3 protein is CASSLGQGVKQETQYF. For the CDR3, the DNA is TGTGCCAGCAGCTTGGGACAGGGGGTGAAGCAAGAGACCCAGTACTTC.

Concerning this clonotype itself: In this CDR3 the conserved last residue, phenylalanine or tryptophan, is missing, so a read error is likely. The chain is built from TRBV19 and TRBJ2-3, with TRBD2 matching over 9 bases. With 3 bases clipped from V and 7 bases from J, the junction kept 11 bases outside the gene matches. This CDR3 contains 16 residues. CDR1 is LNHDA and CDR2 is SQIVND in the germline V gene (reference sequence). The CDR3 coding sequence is TGTGCCAGTAGTATCACCCTGGCGGGGGGGCGGAATACGCAGTATTCT. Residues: CASSITLAGGRNTQYS.

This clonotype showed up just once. CDR3 in amino acids: CASRTTGEAGNTIYF. The CDR3 coding sequence is TGCGCCAGCAGAACCACAGGGGAAGCTGGAAACACCATATATTTT. The chain joins TRBV5-1 to TRBJ1-3, with TRBD1 matching 7 bases. The J segment lost 2 bases and the V segment lost 5 bases, leaving 7 bases of the junction unmatched. Looked up from germline, CDR1 is SGHRS and CDR2 is YFSETQ. CDR3 length: 15 residues.